This section outlines one T cell receptor beta chain sequence together with its context. Repertoires were generated with immunoSEQ multiplex PCR, while TCRdb's copy carries only in-frame clones and drops some. The table shows 30,000 to 45,000 clones, with about nine tenths occurring only once. This record comes from a study of T cell changes during pregnancy in multiple sclerosis. The sample was CD8+ T cells from peripheral blood mononuclear cells, taken before pregnancy. The source of this sequence is a female donor with multiple sclerosis, enrolled in a pregnancy study.

The CDR3 loop reads CASRTGGGYNEQFF. DNA for the CDR3: TGTGCCAGCAGAACCGGGGGAGGGTACAATGAGCAGTTCTTC. The V call is TRBV6-1, the J call TRBJ2-1; 7 positions agree with TRBD2. CDR3 length equals 14 residues. V lost 6 bases and J lost 4; bases outside the gene matches: 6. The germline V gene encodes CDR1 MNHNS and CDR2 SASEGT.